The present TCR beta chain was sequenced within a study of early T cells in non-severe SARS-CoV-2 infection. Study-wide background: Chains stayed unpaired after sequencing of bulk RNA from unsorted whole blood.

In its sample, this clonotype was seen many times. The germline V gene has CDR1 SGHTS and CDR2 YDEGEE. J gave up 0 bases and V 6 bases, and 5 bases lay outside the gene matches. The CDR3 has 14 amino acids. TCRdb passed the 5' RACE reads through MiXCR, listing each CDR3 protein once. The sample yields fewer than 35,000 distinct CDR3 sequences, approximately 6% seen once. The specimen was whole blood. J is TRBJ1-1 and V is TRBV5-8; TRBD1 matches at 7 bases. The sequence derives from an adult who was a healthcare worker with PCR-confirmed SARS-CoV-2 infection or an uninfected control (not recorded which). The CDR3 loop reads CASTRGPMNTEAFF. The CDR3 region has the DNA TGTGCCAGCACGAGGGGGCCCATGAACACTGAAGCTTTCTTT.